These 6 T cell receptor beta chains originate from one sample sequenced in a study of blood T cell repertoires in COVID-19. Assay: immunoSEQ multiplex PCR; the TCRdb copy retains only in-frame clones and omits some. Counted here are about 170,000 clones, more than 85% occurring once; the ten biggest clones make up 1.2%. Sequenced: PBMCs or T cells enriched from blood (not recorded which). The receptors derive from a human donor with acute COVID-19. The donor label of this sample is uncertain.

The V and J genes are TRBV11-2 and TRBJ1-4; D might be TRBD1 (6 bases). The CDR3 length is 15 residues. The V end was cut by 1 base, the J end by 3 bases, with 9 bases between. CDR1 is SGHAT, CDR2 FQNNGV, per germline. Here the CDR3 reads CASSLGTAANEKLFF. CDR3 DNA: TGTGCCAGCAGCTTAGGGACAGCAGCTAATGAAAAACTGTTTTTT.

Only a few counts were recorded for this clone. The chain links TRBV12-5 to TRBJ1-2; 8 nucleotides align to TRBD1. This CDR3 has 16 amino acids. The junction had 6 bases not matched to a gene; V was cut back by 1 base and J by 2 bases. Germline V gene lookup returns CDR1 LGHNT and CDR2 FRNRAP. CDR3 region: CASGLELTGGNYGYTF. The CDR3 DNA follows: TGTGCTAGTGGTTTGGAACTAACAGGGGGGAACTATGGCTACACCTTC.

The chain has TRBV6-1 and TRBJ1-4, with D unclear. Trimming took 1 base from V and 3 from J, leaving 9 bases between them. The CDR3 contains 15 residues. Germline-derived CDR1 and CDR2 are MNHNS and SASEGT. CDR3 sequence (DNA): TGTGCCAGCAGTGAAGTTGAGGCTCCTAATGAAAAACTGTTTTTT. Translation gives CASSEVEAPNEKLFF.

The chain couples TRBV2 to TRBJ2-3; 11 bases line up with TRBD2. V lost 0 bases, J lost 6 bases, and 14 bases stayed unmatched. The CDR3 totals 19 residues. Germline V gene lookup returns CDR1 SNHLY and CDR2 FYNNEI. The CDR3 sequence is CASSEALRLAGGRGDTQYF. The CDR3 region has the DNA TGTGCCAGCAGTGAAGCGCTTCGGCTAGCGGGGGGTAGGGGGGATACGCAGTATTTT.

As DNA, the CDR3 is TGCAGCGCCCGGCGGCCGAATTTAATTCAGTACTTC. As protein: CSARRPNLIQYF. The chain uses TRBV29-1 and TRBJ2-4, with D hard to call. The germline V gene encodes CDR1 SQVTM and CDR2 ANQGSEA. Trimming removed 7 bases from V and 10 bases from J, with 17 bases in between. This CDR3 has 12 residues.

The chain joins TRBV4-3 to TRBJ2-5, with 10 nucleotides matching TRBD2. Germline trimming cut 0 bases from V and 6 bases from J; bases unmatched to any gene: 7. The germline gives CDR1 LGHNA, CDR2 YSLEER. This CDR3 spans 16 amino acids. The CDR3 sequence: CASSQDIASGGQTQYF. In nucleotides, the CDR3 is TGCGCCAGCAGCCAAGATATTGCTAGCGGGGGCCAGACCCAGTACTTC.